This T cell receptor beta chain was documented in a study of T cell responses to AZD1222 COVID-19 vaccine. Turning to the study itself: Second-dose groups at about 4 or about 12 weeks were pooled.

General observations from the study: Repertoires were obtained only post-peak T cell response.

Here immunoSEQ multiplex PCR was the method, and the copy in TCRdb shows in-frame clones only, minus some. The table has more than 150,000 clones, approximately 92% seen once. The CDR3 is 15 amino acids. Trimming pared 0 bases from V and 6 bases from J, leaving 11 bases between. Germline-derived CDR1 and CDR2 are KGHSH and LQKENI. About this clone itself: Its antigen is unknown.

This receptor was obtained from an adult in good health. Sequenced material: peripheral blood, taken on day 0 of AZD1222 vaccination. The genes are TRBV18 and TRBJ2-2, with a possible D match to TRBD1 (5 bases). CDR3: CASSPPGAGAGELFF. In DNA form, the CDR3 reads TGTGCCAGCTCACCACCAGGGGCAGGAGCCGGGGAGCTGTTTTTT. Combining the CDR3 with reference TRBV18 and TRBJ2-2 gives the whole variable domain NAGVMQNPRHLVRRRGQEARLRCSPMKGHSHVYWYRQLPEEGLKFMVYLQKENIIDESGMPKERFSAEFPKEGPSILRIQQVVRGDSAAYFCASSPPGAGAGELFFGEGSRLTVL.